Below, 10 T cell receptor beta chains from the same sample are listed, as sequenced in a study of blood T cell repertoires in COVID-19. Produced via immunoSEQ multiplex PCR; TCRdb's table is partial and in-frame only. The top ten clones hold 6.5% to 8% of a sample with over 300,000 clones, around 89% of them seen once. Sequencing used peripheral blood. The receptors here all came from a man in his late teens or twenties with active or convalescent COVID-19.

The chain combines TRBV6-5 with TRBJ2-5; 8 bases are shared with TRBD2. CDR1 is MNHEY, CDR2 SVGAGI, per germline. J lost 2 bases, V lost 6 bases, and 8 bases had no gene match. The CDR3 loop spans 15 amino acids. CDR3 bases: TGTGCCAGCAGGAGAGCCGGGACTAGACAAGAGACCCAGTACTTC. Translating it yields CASRRAGTRQETQYF.

This clone appeared once. V is TRBV6-5 and J is TRBJ2-1, with 8 bases aligning to TRBD2. The ends lost 8 bases at V and 10 bases at J; junction bases unmatched: 10. In germline, CDR1 is MNHEY, CDR2 SVGAGI. This CDR3 comprises 13 residues. CDR3 coding DNA: TGTGCCAGCGCGGCGGGGGGTTTCCCGGAGCAGTTCTTC. Translation: CASAAGGFPEQFF.

This rearrangement joins TRBV6-2 or TRBV6-3 to TRBJ1-5, with 9 positions matching TRBD1. The CDR3 consists of 15 residues. Germline trimming cut 6 bases from V and 7 bases from J; bases unmatched to any gene: 10. The germline CDR1 and CDR2 sequences are MNHEY and SVGEGT. CDR3 sequence: CASSHWTGDRQPQHF. DNA for the CDR3: TGTGCCAGCAGCCACTGGACAGGGGATCGCCAGCCCCAGCATTTT.

This chain links TRBV10-2 with TRBJ1-3; possible D gene TRBD1, 6 bases. The V and J ends lost 3 bases and 5 bases respectively, with 14 bases between them. Germline V gene data show CDR1 as WSHSY and CDR2 as SAAADI. The CDR3 runs to 15 residues. The CDR3 here is CASSDWGGLRNTIYF. The DNA for the CDR3 is TGCGCCAGCAGTGACTGGGGGGGCCTGAGAAACACCATATATTTT.

Worth noting for this clone: The germline gene is not matched at one end of the junction; a read error may be the cause. This chain links TRBV7-3 with TRBJ1-1; D is perhaps TRBD1 (5 bases). Germline V CDR1 and CDR2: SGHTA, FQGTGA. This CDR3 has 14 amino acids. The CDR3 sequence: CASGLQGEVTEAFF. CDR3 DNA: TGTGCCAGCGGCTTGCAGGGTGAGGTCACTGAAGCTTTCTTT.

CDR3 sequence: CASSLVGLAASLYNEQFF. The CDR3 nucleotides read TGTGCCAGCAGCTTAGTTGGGCTAGCGGCGAGCCTTTACAATGAGCAGTTCTTC. The chain employs TRBV11-2 and TRBJ2-1, with 7 bases matching TRBD2. Germline V gene sequence: CDR1 SGHAT, CDR2 FQNNGV. V was clipped by 1 base and J by 4 bases; unmatched bases: 13. The CDR3 totals 18 residues.

The chain recombines TRBV7-9 with TRBJ2-1; possibly TRBD2 for D (7 bases). This CDR3 is built from 15 residues. The V end was cut by 5 bases, the J end by 8 bases, with 19 bases between. Germline V gene lookup returns CDR1 SEHNR and CDR2 FQNEAQ (reference sequence). The CDR3 sequence is CASSPWVGGPDEQFF. CDR3 DNA sequence: TGTGCCAGCAGCCCTTGGGTGGGGGGGCCCGATGAGCAGTTCTTC.

The V and J genes are TRBV7-9 and TRBJ2-7; possibly TRBD1 for D (6 bases). There are 14 residues in the CDR3. Germline loops: CDR1 SEHNR, CDR2 FQNEAQ (reference sequence). V lost 4 bases to trimming and J lost 5 bases, with 15 bases between them. CDR3 loop: CASSSEEQGNEQYF. In DNA form, the CDR3 reads TGTGCCAGCAGCTCCGAGGAACAGGGAAACGAGCAGTACTTC.

Only one count was recorded for this clone. V gene TRBV7-9 combines with J gene TRBJ1-6; D is possibly TRBD1 (6 bases). The CDR3 covers 17 residues. Germline V gene data show CDR1 as SEHNR and CDR2 as FQNEAQ (reference sequence). Deletions cut 6 bases from V and 0 bases from J, with 15 bases between. The DNA of the CDR3 is TGTGCCAGCAGAAATCCGGGACACAACTCCTATAATTCACCCCTCCACTTT. Amino acids: CASRNPGHNSYNSPLHF.

This clone has a single count. The chain carries TRBV7-2 and TRBJ1-2; D not resolved. The CDR3 is 15 residues long. Germline V gives CDR1 SGHTA, CDR2 FQGNSA. The germline V and J ends were trimmed by 0 bases and 0 bases, with 8 bases remaining between them. As DNA, the CDR3 is TGTGCCAGCAGCTTAGCGGCAACAACTAACTATGGCTACACCTTC. Translated: CASSLAATTNYGYTF.